This TCR beta chain emerged from a study of blood T cell repertoires in COVID-19 (TCRdb year 2020). Broadly, across the study: Samples from collaborators originated in the United States, Italy and Spain and spanned both the acute and convalescent phases of COVID-19. The prospective study material was composed of cDNA or gDNA derived from T cells, B-cell-depleted T cells, or PBMCs. Deeply sampled blood TCRbeta repertoires from subjects exposed to, actively infected with, or recovered from COVID-19 were included in the dataset. The repertoires were made available in a free public database intended to serve as a resource for research on the immune response to SARS-CoV-2. The samples were drawn from two sources: the first 160 participants of the ongoing ImmuneRACE study, and 950 to 1,500 subjects contributed by 6 global collaborators. The sample metadata nearly always contained a de-identified subject ID, COVID-19 status, age in years and sex. Where HLA class I and class II types were available, the types were taken from metadata supplied by the sample provider, not from assay-based typing.

Comment on this clone: The clone's antigen remains unknown. No clone much larger than this one lies a single base away; base qualities are absent.

At one collaborating source in Seattle, patients were enrolled during active infection and were followed longitudinally through the course of disease. Whole blood was collected in K2EDTA tubes by collaborating institutions according to the institutions' own protocols. For TCRbeta analysis, collaborator samples were shipped as frozen whole blood, as isolated PBMCs, or as DNA extracted from either sample type. The immunoSEQ Assay, a bias-controlled multiplex PCR, was used to amplify TCRbeta CDR3 regions from genomic DNA. The authors' pipeline ran thus. Within the assay, amplification of reference gene primers was used to estimate how many nucleated cells each sample contained. To quantify the absolute abundance of each unique TCRbeta CDR3 rearrangement, sequence reads were collapsed and filtered. For each sample, productive Simpson clonality was calculated as the square root of Simpson's diversity index over productive rearrangements. TCRdb mirrors the immuneACCESS table, restricted to in-frame sequences. Some clones are absent from its copies; in checked studies, under half trace to an unresolved V gene, and the reason for the others is unknown. The V and J calls and clone size are taken from that table; D and trimming were inferred from the DNA. Counted in this sample were 540,000 or so clones; roughly nine tenths of them appeared once. Clones ranked in the top ten supply less than 9.5% of the sample.

Paper-wide results and their limitations: The amount of clinical and demographic metadata varied by source and participant and was provided uncurated.

Sequenced input: peripheral blood. The receptor comes from a woman aged 45-59 years with COVID-19, enrolled during active disease.

Read as DNA, the sequence is TGTGCCTGGAGTCCTCAGGAGGAAACTGAAGCTTTCTTT. Its product reads: CAWSPQEETEAFF. The chain is encoded by TRBV30 joined to TRBJ1-1; too little of a D gene remains to name it. The trim is 2 bases for V and 5 bases for J, with a gap of 12 bases between the germline ends. Reading the germline V gene (reference sequence) gives CDR1 GTSNPN and CDR2 SVGIG. The CDR3 covers 13 residues, taking in both the cysteine and the phenylalanine. Only the CDR3 DNA stays, 39 bases, in frame from base 1.